This TCR beta chain was captured in a study of T cell clones after liver transplantation. General study results and limits: Migration into the graft, not deletion, may explain lost graft donor-reactive T cells.

The germline V gene encodes CDR1 SGHDN and CDR2 FVKESK. The CDR3 is made up of 16 amino acids. The J segment lost 4 bases and the V segment lost 2 bases, leaving 5 bases of the junction unmatched. Remarks on this clone: What it recognizes is unknown.

CD3+CD4+ and CD3+CD8+ cells were FACS-sorted from thawed unstimulated PBMCs. The protocol was immunoSEQ multiplex PCR, while the TCRdb copy is restricted to in-frame clones and leaves out a portion. The sample carries around 13,000 clones, around 74% recorded once. The chain recombines TRBV14 with TRBJ2-2, with 9 bases lining up with TRBD2. Material: CD8+ T cells from blood, obtained at the 22-month timepoint. The receptor comes from a human patient who received a liver transplant. Some T cells may have originated in the graft donor. CDR3 sequence: CASSQPTSGFTGELFF. As DNA, the CDR3 is TGTGCCAGCAGCCAACCGACTAGCGGCTTCACCGGGGAGCTGTTTTTT.